The next 24 T cell receptor beta chains were all read from a single sample in a study of human T cells and chemical hapten exposure. TCRdb re-analysed the RACE reads in MiXCR, keeping a single row per CDR3 protein. The sample includes roughly 90,000 distinct CDR3 sequences, 8% to 10% seen only once; the top ten take approximately 3.8%. Regarding time point: pre-sensitization, week 0. Treatment denoted: therapeutic diphenylcyclopropenone sensitization with weekly scalp DPC. The sequencing here drew on whole blood, taken in connection with sensitization to the hapten diphenylcyclopropenone (DPC). These receptors were collected from a woman aged 40 to 50 with alopecia areata. Some clones in this sample may be carry-over from other donors' samples.

In its sample, this clonotype was seen many times. The chain carries TRBV4-1 and TRBJ1-2, with D maybe TRBD1 (5 bases). The length of the CDR3 is 15 residues. V was shortened by 6 bases and J by 2 bases, with 16 bases between the two germline ends. Germline V gives CDR1 MGHRA, CDR2 YSYEKL. The CDR3: CASSRTGTGNYGYTF. The CDR3 DNA follows: TGCGCCAGCAGTAGAACCGGGACGGGAAACTATGGCTACACCTTC.

In this sample, this clonotype turned up a few times. The V gene is TRBV12-3 or TRBV12-4, the J gene TRBJ1-1; 7 nucleotides match TRBD1. V shed 0 bases, J shed 4 bases, and the junction held 2 bases outside the gene matches. This CDR3 has 14 residues. In DNA form, the CDR3 reads TGTGCCAGCAGTTTAGCAGGGGGCGTCACTGAAGCTTTCTTT. Translation: CASSLAGGVTEAFF.

The rearrangement uses TRBV10-3 and TRBJ1-2, with D hard to call. Germline values: CDR1 ENHRY, CDR2 SYGVKD. The V end was cut by 3 bases, the J end by 6 bases, with 11 bases between. The CDR3 has 13 residues. CDR3 protein: CAISDRTRDGYTF. DNA of the CDR3: TGTGCCATCAGTGACCGGACGAGGGATGGCTACACCTTC.

The rearrangement joins TRBV12-3 or TRBV12-4 to TRBJ2-3, with 9 bases lining up with TRBD2. V shed 2 bases and J 5 bases; nucleotides not matched to a gene: 8. The CDR3 spans 16 residues. The CDR3 spells CASSLFGGGAGDTQYF. CDR3 coding DNA: TGTGCCAGCAGTTTATTTGGCGGGGGGGCCGGAGATACGCAGTATTTT.

This clonotype was seen at least ten times. V usage is TRBV10-3 and J usage is TRBJ2-7; 10 bases line up with TRBD1. The CDR3 totals 13 residues. Germline V lookup: CDR1 ENHRY, CDR2 SYGVKD. V shed 6 bases, J shed 5 bases, and the junction held 4 bases outside the gene matches. The CDR3 loop is CAISGTGDHEQYF. In nucleotides, the CDR3 is TGTGCCATCAGCGGGACAGGGGACCACGAGCAGTACTTC.

This clonotype was observed many times. V and J are TRBV24-1 and TRBJ1-2; D gene uncertain. V shed 4 bases and J shed 8 bases, with 16 bases lying between them. The CDR3 length is 14 residues. Germline V gene data show CDR1 as KGHDR and CDR2 as SFDVKD. The CDR3 sequence: CATSDPSLIGGYTF. The CDR3 DNA reads as TGTGCCACCAGTGACCCCAGCTTGATCGGCGGCTACACCTTC.

This clonotype was counted many times. The chain has TRBV12-3 or TRBV12-4 and TRBJ2-4; 9 bases are shared with TRBD1. Trimming at V came to 6 bases and at J to 0 bases, leaving 9 bases not matched to a gene. The CDR3 extends over 17 amino acids. The chain's CDR3 is CASRGTGLLGAKNIQYF. For the CDR3, the DNA is TGTGCCAGCAGAGGGACAGGGTTATTGGGAGCCAAAAACATTCAGTACTTC.

The rearrangement uses TRBV20-1 and TRBJ1-2, with D hard to call. Germline V gene sequence: CDR1 DFQATT, CDR2 SNEGSKA (reference sequence). The CDR3 totals 13 residues. V lost 3 bases, J lost 5 bases, and 13 bases lay in between. In DNA form, the CDR3 reads TGCAGTGCTAGCCCCGGGCCAGATTATGGCTACACCTTC. Translation: CSASPGPDYGYTF.

On this clonotype itself: Possible read error: a much larger clone is one base away. The gene calls are TRBV18 and TRBJ2-1, with D perhaps assigned TRBD1 or TRBD2 (5 bases each). The germline V and J ends were trimmed by 3 bases and 9 bases, with 9 bases remaining between them. Per germline, CDR1 KGHSH and CDR2 LQKENI. The CDR3 totals 12 residues. For the CDR3, the DNA is TGTGCCAGCTCACCGGTGGGGACTGAGCAGTTCTTC. Protein sequence: CASSPVGTEQFF.

This clonotype was picked up many times. The V gene is TRBV2, the J gene TRBJ1-5, with 9 bases fitting TRBD1. The CDR3 loop spans 14 amino acids. CDR1 is SNHLY and CDR2 is FYNNEI in the germline V gene. The trim removed 4 bases at V and 2 bases at J, leaving 0 bases unmatched. The CDR3 reads CASSGTGGNQPQHF. The CDR3 DNA reads as TGTGCCAGCAGTGGGACAGGGGGCAATCAGCCCCAGCATTTT.

This clonotype was picked up many times. The V gene is TRBV10-2, the J gene TRBJ1-1; D is perhaps TRBD1 (5 bases). The CDR3 spans 13 residues. V was clipped by 3 bases and J by 4 bases, with 9 bases between them. Germline CDR1 reads WSHSY; CDR2 reads SAAADI. CDR3 nucleotide sequence: TGCGCCAGCAGTGATGGGGCAGGCACTGAAGCTTTCTTT. Translating it yields CASSDGAGTEAFF.

The chain has TRBV12-3 or TRBV12-4 and TRBJ2-5; D call uncertain. V was trimmed by 5 bases and J by 5 bases, leaving 27 bases between them. The CDR3 has 18 amino acids. CDR3 amino acids: CASSPSSGPSSGDETQYF. The DNA of the CDR3 is TGTGCCAGCAGTCCGTCGTCCGGGCCATCCTCCGGAGACGAGACCCAGTACTTC.

The gene calls are TRBV5-1 and TRBJ1-1; no clear D gene. The CDR3 contains 15 residues. The germline CDR1 and CDR2 sequences are SGHRS and YFSETQ. Trimming took 5 bases from V and 0 from J, leaving 14 bases between them. The CDR3 here is CASSLRASMNTEAFF. The CDR3 coding sequence is TGCGCCAGCAGTCTCCGGGCCTCGATGAACACTGAAGCTTTCTTT.

This clonotype showed up many times. The genes are TRBV28 and TRBJ2-3; D gene unclear. Germline lookup yields CDR1 MDHEN and CDR2 SYDVKM. Trimming took off 6 bases at V and 0 bases at J, with 4 bases between the two ends. The CDR3 spans 12 residues. The chain's CDR3 is CASRLSTDTQYF. The CDR3 DNA follows: TGTGCCAGCAGGCTGAGCACAGATACGCAGTATTTT. The full variable domain, with the rest looked up from reference TRBV28 and TRBJ2-3, is DVKVTQSSRYLVKRTGEKVFLECVQDMDHENMFWYRQDPGLGLRLIYFSYDVKMKEKGDIPEGYSVSREKKERFSLILESASTNQTSMYLCASRLSTDTQYFGPGTRLTVL.

This chain uses TRBV20-1 with TRBJ2-7; the D gene could be TRBD1 or TRBD2 (5 bases each). V was trimmed by 3 bases and J by 4 bases, leaving 22 bases between them. The CDR3 contains 16 residues. Germline values: CDR1 DFQATT, CDR2 SNEGSKA (reference sequence). The chain's CDR3 is CSASMSLGQGRYEQYF. In DNA form, the CDR3 reads TGCAGTGCTAGTATGAGTTTAGGGCAGGGACGATACGAGCAGTACTTC.

This chain joins TRBV5-1 and TRBJ1-2; TRBD1 matches 9 bases. CDR3 length equals 15 residues. Trimming cost V 0 bases and J 4 bases; bases outside gene matches: 4. Germline assignment: CDR1 SGHRS and CDR2 YFSETQ. The CDR3 region is CASSLGGTGSYGYTF. DNA of the CDR3: TGCGCCAGCAGCTTGGGGGGGACAGGGTCCTATGGCTACACCTTC.

This clonotype was detected a few times. The chain has TRBV28 and TRBJ2-1; 10 bases match TRBD2. The germline V gene has CDR1 MDHEN and CDR2 SYDVKM. V dropped 7 bases and J dropped 8; count of bases not matched to a gene: 11. The CDR3 runs to 15 residues. This chain's CDR3 is CASIESGGVIYEQFF. Here the CDR3 DNA reads TGTGCCAGCATCGAGAGCGGGGGGGTGATCTATGAGCAGTTCTTC.

V gene TRBV27 combines with J gene TRBJ1-5; D remains unclear. Between the trimmed V and J ends, which lost 3 bases and 7 bases, there was a span of 10 bases. This CDR3 is 13 amino acids long. Germline V CDR1 and CDR2: MNHEY, SMNVEV (reference sequence). CDR3 region: CASSLRMMQPQHF. The CDR3 region has the DNA TGTGCCAGCAGTTTGAGAATGATGCAGCCCCAGCATTTT.

This clonotype was detected a few times. In nucleotides, the CDR3 is TGTGCCAGCAGACTTATGACTAGCGGGGGGACCTACGAGCAGTACTTC. This encodes CASRLMTSGGTYEQYF. The chain carries TRBV6-5 and TRBJ2-7, with 13 bases matching TRBD2. The V gene's germline CDR1 is MNHEY and CDR2 SVGAGI. This CDR3 spans 16 amino acids. V dropped 6 bases and J dropped 2; count of bases not matched to a gene: 7.

This clonotype has a handful of counts. The chain couples TRBV7-9 to TRBJ2-1; 9 bases map to TRBD2. Germline V lookup: CDR1 SEHNR, CDR2 FQNEAQ (reference sequence). The junction had 1 base not matched to a gene; V was cut back by 6 bases and J by 7 bases. The CDR3 runs to 12 residues. In DNA, the CDR3 is TGTGCCAGCAGTAGCGGGGGTAATGAGCAGTTCTTC. It codes for CASSSGGNEQFF. The variable domain in full, completed from reference TRBV7-9 and TRBJ2-1, reads DTGVSQNPRHKITKRGQNVTFRCDPISEHNRLYWYRQTLGQGPEFLTYFQNEAQLEKSRLLSDRFSAERPKGSFSTLEIQRTEQGDSAMYLCASSSGGNEQFFGPGTRLTVL.

This clonotype was observed a handful of times. The V gene is TRBV6-6, the J gene TRBJ1-1; the match to TRBD1 covers 7 bases. Germline V gene sequence: CDR1 MNHNY, CDR2 SVGAGI (reference sequence). The CDR3 has 15 amino acids. V dropped 5 bases and J dropped 1; count of bases not matched to a gene: 7. Here the CDR3 reads CASSISGTANTEAFF. CDR3 DNA sequence: TGTGCCAGCAGTATCAGCGGGACAGCGAACACTGAAGCTTTCTTT.

The chain links TRBV7-9 to TRBJ2-5; TRBD2 aligns across 13 bases. Trimming at V came to 5 bases and at J to 3 bases, leaving 9 bases not matched to a gene. Germline CDR1 SEHNR, CDR2 FQNEAQ (reference sequence). The CDR3 is 17 amino acids. The chain's CDR3 is CASSKGTSGESEETQYF. Here the CDR3 DNA reads TGTGCCAGCAGCAAAGGGACTAGCGGGGAAAGCGAAGAGACCCAGTACTTC.

This clonotype was detected many times. The gene calls are TRBV9 and TRBJ1-2; D call uncertain. The CDR3 sequence is 11 residues long. Between the trimmed V and J ends, which lost 3 bases and 6 bases, there was a span of 6 bases. CDR1 is SGDLS and CDR2 is YYNGEE in the germline V gene. The CDR3 loop is CASSAGNGYTF. The CDR3 region has the DNA TGTGCCAGCAGCGCGGGGAATGGCTACACCTTC.

At least ten counts were recorded for this clonotype. This CDR3 reads CASKMGTSGITDTQYF. DNA of the CDR3: TGTGCCAGCAAGATGGGGACTAGCGGGATCACAGATACGCAGTATTTT. The chain combines TRBV27 with TRBJ2-3, with 13 bases fitting TRBD2. The CDR3 is 16 amino acids. CDR1 is MNHEY, CDR2 SMNVEV, per germline (reference sequence). V trimming: 7 bases; J trimming: 2 bases; junction bases outside the gene matches: 6.